The clone carrying this T cell receptor (beta chain) was detected many times. Its antigen is not known. This record belongs to a study of T cells in Graves' hyperthyroidism and ophthalmopathy. Diagnoses were made from clinical symptoms, serum measures (thyroxine and TRAb), thyroid ultrasound and orbital computed tomography. General study results and limits: Most thyroid clonotypes expanded above 0.001 were also detected in blood.

Deletions cut 2 bases from V and 3 bases from J, with 20 bases between. The germline V gene has CDR1 MNHEY and CDR2 SVGEGT. This CDR3 is 18 amino acids long. What was amplified from RNA transcripts were TCR beta CDR3 regions. TCR CDR3 regions were first amplified by RT-PCR with HTBI primers. Each CDR3 protein is one row after TCRdb ran MiXCR on the multiplex PCR reads. The sample carries about 640,000 distinct CDR3 sequences, 20% to 25% recorded once. The sequence was obtained from a man aged 30 to 39 with Graves' ophthalmopathy. This rearrangement joins TRBV6-2 or TRBV6-3 to TRBJ1-5; D not resolved. Sequences were obtained from blood. The CDR3 bases are TGTGCCAGCAGTTACCCCCGTCGTGTTCGAGGATCCAATCAGCCCCAGCATTTT. Its translation is CASSYPRRVRGSNQPQHF.